Included here is one TCR beta chain sequence, with context. The antigen is unknown. This sample was included in a study of cytomegalovirus exposure and HLA in healthy donors. The germline V gene encodes CDR1 SQVTM and CDR2 ANQGSEA. Trimming took 6 bases from V and 4 from J, leaving 13 bases between them. There are 12 residues in the CDR3. The study ran its PCR with 60 Vbeta and 13 Jbeta primers. Using immunoSEQ multiplex PCR, the repertoire was profiled, and TCRdb retains in-frame clones only, with some absent. The sample holds more than 150,000 clones; roughly 84% are singletons and the top ten take about 0.25%. Study results and caveats: Researchers reported in a later analysis that common viral pathogens appeared linked to several top clusters.

Sequenced input: PBMCs. This rearrangement joins TRBV29-1 to TRBJ2-7, with D perhaps matching TRBD2 (6 bases). The TCR was taken from a boy under 18 in good health and CMV-seronegative. CDR3 nucleotides: TGCAGCGTCTTGGAGGGTAGTTACGAGCAGTACTTC. Translating gives CSVLEGSYEQYF.